The sequence of this TCR beta chain was determined in a study of blood T cell repertoires in COVID-19. The CDR3 covers 13 residues. CDR1 is SGDLS and CDR2 is YYNGEE in the germline V gene. The V and J ends lost 0 bases and 0 bases respectively, with 2 bases between them. Produced via immunoSEQ multiplex PCR; TCRdb's table is partial and in-frame only. The profile shows about 110,000 clones, 84% of them singletons. The sample consisted of peripheral blood. The V gene is TRBV9, the J gene TRBJ2-3, with unresolved D. The TCR originated in a woman aged 35 to 49 with acute or convalescent COVID-19. The CDR3 reads CASSVVSTDTQYF. CDR3 nucleotide sequence: TGTGCCAGCAGCGTAGTAAGCACAGATACGCAGTATTTT.